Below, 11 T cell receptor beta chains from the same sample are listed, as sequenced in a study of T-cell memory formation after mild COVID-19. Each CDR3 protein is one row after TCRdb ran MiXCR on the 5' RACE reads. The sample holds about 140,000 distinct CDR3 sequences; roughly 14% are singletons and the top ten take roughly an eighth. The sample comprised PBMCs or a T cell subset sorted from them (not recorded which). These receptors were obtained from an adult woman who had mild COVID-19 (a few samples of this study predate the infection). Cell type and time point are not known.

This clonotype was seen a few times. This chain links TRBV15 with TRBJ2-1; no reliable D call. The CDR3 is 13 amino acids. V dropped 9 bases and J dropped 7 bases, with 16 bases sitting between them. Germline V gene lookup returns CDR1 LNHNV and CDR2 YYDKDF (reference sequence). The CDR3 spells CATMNRPTNEQFF. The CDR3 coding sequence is TGTGCCACTATGAATCGACCGACAAATGAGCAGTTCTTC.

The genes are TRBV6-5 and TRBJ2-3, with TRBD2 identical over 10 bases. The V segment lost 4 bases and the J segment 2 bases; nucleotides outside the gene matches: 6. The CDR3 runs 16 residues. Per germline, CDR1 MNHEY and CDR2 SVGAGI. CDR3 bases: TGTGCCAGCAGTTCAGGACTAGCGGCCTTCACAGATACGCAGTATTTT. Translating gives CASSSGLAAFTDTQYF.

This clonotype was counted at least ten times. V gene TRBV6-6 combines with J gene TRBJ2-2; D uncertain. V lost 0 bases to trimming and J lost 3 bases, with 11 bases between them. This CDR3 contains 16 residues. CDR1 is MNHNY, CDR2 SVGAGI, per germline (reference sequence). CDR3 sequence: CASSYSDVADTGELFF. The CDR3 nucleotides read TGTGCCAGCAGTTACTCAGACGTGGCAGACACCGGGGAGCTGTTTTTT.

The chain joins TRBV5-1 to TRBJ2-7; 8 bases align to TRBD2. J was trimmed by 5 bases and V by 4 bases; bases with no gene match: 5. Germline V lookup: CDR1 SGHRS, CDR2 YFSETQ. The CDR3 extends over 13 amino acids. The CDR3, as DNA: TGCGCCAGCAGCGCCGGGGGGGGCCACGAGCAGTACTTC. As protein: CASSAGGGHEQYF.

The CDR3 loop is CASRRGTDEKLFF. The CDR3 region has the DNA TGCGCCAGCAGAAGGGGGACGGATGAAAAACTGTTTTTT. The V gene is TRBV5-1, the J gene TRBJ1-4; a weak D match, TRBD1 (6 bases). CDR3 length: 13 amino acids. Trimming left V 5 bases short and J 6 bases short, with 11 bases between. CDR1 and CDR2 from the germline V gene are SGHRS and YFSETQ.

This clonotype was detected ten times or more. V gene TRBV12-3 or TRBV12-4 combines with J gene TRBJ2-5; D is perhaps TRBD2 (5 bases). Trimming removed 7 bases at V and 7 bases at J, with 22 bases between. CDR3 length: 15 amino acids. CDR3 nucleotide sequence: TGTGCCAGCACACCCCAATTTGCGGGCCTGGGGACCCAGTACTTC. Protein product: CASTPQFAGLGTQYF.

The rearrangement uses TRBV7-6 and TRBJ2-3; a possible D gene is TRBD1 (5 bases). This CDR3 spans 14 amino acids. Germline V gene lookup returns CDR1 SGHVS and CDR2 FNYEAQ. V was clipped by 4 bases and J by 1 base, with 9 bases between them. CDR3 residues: CASSYTTGTDTQYF. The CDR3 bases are TGTGCCAGCAGCTATACGACAGGCACAGATACGCAGTATTTT.

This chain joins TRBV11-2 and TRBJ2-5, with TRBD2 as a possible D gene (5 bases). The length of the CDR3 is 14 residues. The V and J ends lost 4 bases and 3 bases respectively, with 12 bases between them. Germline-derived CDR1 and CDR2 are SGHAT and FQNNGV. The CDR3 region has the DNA TGTGCCAGCAGCTCCCACGTGGAGGAAGAGACCCAGTACTTC. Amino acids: CASSSHVEEETQYF.

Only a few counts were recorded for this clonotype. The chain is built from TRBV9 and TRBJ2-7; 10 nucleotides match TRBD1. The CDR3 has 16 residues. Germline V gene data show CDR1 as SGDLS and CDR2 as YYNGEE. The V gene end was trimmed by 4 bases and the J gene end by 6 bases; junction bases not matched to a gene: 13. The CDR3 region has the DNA TGTGCCAGCAGCTCTTCTCCGGGACAGGGGACGAGCGAGCAGTACTTC. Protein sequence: CASSSSPGQGTSEQYF.

The CDR3: CASTEGEGGQPQHF. The DNA of the CDR3 is TGTGCCAGCACCGAAGGAGAGGGGGGACAGCCCCAGCATTTT. The chain has TRBV2 and TRBJ1-5, with D possibly TRBD1 on 6 matching bases. The germline V gene encodes CDR1 SNHLY and CDR2 FYNNEI. Trimming removed 7 bases at V and 7 bases at J, with 17 bases between. The CDR3 has 14 amino acids.

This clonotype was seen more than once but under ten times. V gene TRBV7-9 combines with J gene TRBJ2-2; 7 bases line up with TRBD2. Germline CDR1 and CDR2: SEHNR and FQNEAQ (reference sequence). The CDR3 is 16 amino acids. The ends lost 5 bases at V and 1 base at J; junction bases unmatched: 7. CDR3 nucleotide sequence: TGTGCCAGCAGCCATAGAGCTAGCGGGAACACCGGGGAGCTGTTTTTT. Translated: CASSHRASGNTGELFF.